These 31 T cell receptor beta chains share one sample of origin, sequenced in a study of T cell responses to AZD1222 COVID-19 vaccine. Sequencing was performed with immunoSEQ multiplex PCR; in TCRdb, only in-frame clones are kept and a portion is missing. The sample consists of approximately 130,000 clones, approximately 80% of them appearing once. The specimen comprised peripheral blood, sampled 28 days after the second AZD1222 dose. The receptors come from an adult who received the AZD1222 COVID-19 vaccine.

The genes are TRBV7-8 and TRBJ2-1; TRBD1 matches 7 bases. V dropped 1 base and J dropped 9; count of bases not matched to a gene: 3. The CDR3 covers 13 residues. Germline V gene sequence: CDR1 SGHVS, CDR2 FQNEAQ. The CDR3 nucleotides read TGTGCCAGCAGCTTAGGGGACAGAGGTGAGCAGTTCTTC. The encoded protein is CASSLGDRGEQFF.

This sequence joins TRBV29-1 and TRBJ2-3; the D is unclear. In germline, CDR1 is SQVTM, CDR2 ANQGSEA. The V end lost 3 bases, the J end lost 3 bases, and 7 bases lay between the germline ends. CDR3 length: 12 amino acids. This CDR3 reads CSVDIETDTQYF. CDR3 DNA sequence: TGCAGCGTTGATATAGAGACAGATACGCAGTATTTT.

V is TRBV2 and J is TRBJ1-1, with a tentative D call TRBD1 (6 bases). The CDR3 has 15 amino acids. Trimming left V 7 bases short and J 2 bases short, with 17 bases between. Germline loops: CDR1 SNHLY, CDR2 FYNNEI. CDR3 sequence: CASKGGGAFNTEAFF. The CDR3 region has the DNA TGTGCCAGCAAGGGGGGAGGGGCATTTAACACTGAAGCTTTCTTT.

V and J are TRBV28 and TRBJ2-1, with TRBD1 as a possible D gene (6 bases). The V end lost 5 bases, the J end lost 5 bases, and 19 bases lay between the germline ends. Germline V gene sequence: CDR1 MDHEN, CDR2 SYDVKM. This CDR3 has 16 residues. The CDR3 loop is CASSTKQGKVHNEQFF. In DNA, the CDR3 is TGTGCCAGCAGTACCAAACAGGGTAAGGTCCACAATGAGCAGTTCTTC.

The V gene is TRBV7-2, the J gene TRBJ2-7; no reliable D call. The CDR3 loop spans 16 amino acids. Trimming removed 2 bases at V and 1 base at J, with 15 bases between. Germline CDR1 reads SGHTA; CDR2 reads FQGNSA. CDR3 protein: CASSLYLGGGSYEQYF. The CDR3, as DNA: TGTGCCAGCAGCTTATACTTAGGTGGTGGGTCCTACGAGCAGTACTTC.

This clone was counted a few times. The chain joins TRBV27 to TRBJ2-2; D gene unclear. This CDR3 has 11 residues. Trimming shortened V by 2 bases and J by 6 bases, and 1 base separated the two germline ends. Germline values: CDR1 MNHEY, CDR2 SMNVEV (reference sequence). The CDR3 DNA sequence: TGTGCCAGCAGTTTACCCGGGGAGCTGTTTTTT. Translating it yields CASSLPGELFF.

The chain couples TRBV13 to TRBJ1-1, with TRBD1 matching over 8 bases. The CDR3 is 16 residues long. Germline CDR1 and CDR2: PRHDT and FYEKMQ (reference sequence). V shed 2 bases, J shed 5 bases, and the junction held 10 bases outside the gene matches. Here the CDR3 reads CASSLKQGQAITEAFF. CDR3 in DNA: TGTGCCAGCAGCTTAAAGCAGGGACAGGCGATTACTGAAGCTTTCTTT. The full variable domain, with the rest looked up from reference TRBV13 and TRBJ1-1, is AAGVIQSPRHLIKEKRETATLKCYPIPRHDTVYWYQQGPGQDPQFLISFYEKMQSDKGSIPDRFSAQQFSDYHSELNMSSLELGDSALYFCASSLKQGQAITEAFFGQGTRLTVV.

The rearrangement uses TRBV9 and TRBJ1-5, with no clear D. CDR1 is SGDLS and CDR2 is YYNGEE in the germline V gene. The CDR3 contains 15 residues. V was cut by 3 bases and J by 0 bases, with 10 bases left in between. The CDR3 DNA reads TGTGCCAGCAGCGGTTTGGCAGCTAGCAATCAGCCCCAGCATTTT. Its protein is CASSGLAASNQPQHF.

The rearrangement links TRBV15 to TRBJ1-2; no clear D. CDR3 length: 18 amino acids. CDR1 and CDR2 (germline): LNHNV, YYDKDF (reference sequence). Trimming removed 4 bases from V and 2 bases from J, with 23 bases in between. The DNA for the CDR3 is TGTGCCACCAGCATCCCCAAACAGATTCCCCCGACCAACTATGGCTACACCTTC. Translating it yields CATSIPKQIPPTNYGYTF.

Points on this clone: An end of the junction does not agree with germline; a read error may underlie this. The chain recombines TRBV7-7 with TRBJ1-2; TRBD1 matches 7 bases. The CDR3 extends over 14 amino acids. The V gene's germline CDR1 is SSHAT and CDR2 FNYEAQ (reference sequence). CDR3 nucleotide sequence: TGTGCTAGCAGCTTGAGGGACAGTAACTATGGCTACACCTTC. Translating gives CASSLRDSNYGYTF.

The V and J genes are TRBV19 and TRBJ2-7; maybe TRBD2 (5 bases). Between the trimmed V and J ends, which lost 8 bases and 5 bases, there was a span of 10 bases. The CDR3 runs to 11 residues. Germline V gene data show CDR1 as LNHDA and CDR2 as SQIVND (reference sequence). The CDR3, as DNA: TGTGCCAGTGCATCCGGGGACGAGCAGTACTTC. The encoded protein is CASASGDEQYF.

The chain joins TRBV27 to TRBJ2-7, with unresolved D. V dropped 6 bases and J dropped 2 bases, with 11 bases sitting between them. Germline V gives CDR1 MNHEY, CDR2 SMNVEV (reference sequence). The CDR3 contains 13 residues. The CDR3 reads CASSPRPPYEQYF. CDR3 sequence (DNA): TGTGCCAGCAGCCCGCGCCCCCCCTACGAGCAGTACTTC.

This rearrangement joins TRBV9 to TRBJ2-4; a possible D gene is TRBD1 (6 bases). Germline CDR1 reads SGDLS; CDR2 reads YYNGEE. V lost 4 bases, J lost 3 bases, and 26 bases lay in between. The CDR3 covers 19 residues. Here the CDR3 DNA reads TGTGCCAGCAGCCCTAGCCCGGACAGATCGACGAAAGGCAAAAACATTCAGTACTTC. The encoded protein is CASSPSPDRSTKGKNIQYF.

This clone was seen only a few times. The chain recombines TRBV7-2 with TRBJ1-5; D gene uncertain. Germline V gene data show CDR1 as SGHTA and CDR2 as FQGNSA. Trimming removed 2 bases at V and 3 bases at J, with 5 bases between. CDR3 length equals 13 residues. The CDR3: CASSLQNNQPQHF. The CDR3 nucleotides are TGTGCCAGCAGCTTACAGAACAATCAGCCCCAGCATTTT.

The chain combines TRBV3-1 (or the pseudogene TRBV3-2) with TRBJ2-2; D not certain. V shed 4 bases and J shed 0 bases, with 9 bases lying between them. The CDR3 contains 15 residues. Per germline, CDR1 LGHDT and CDR2 YNNKEL (reference sequence). DNA for the CDR3: TGTGCCAGCAGCCCGGTTACTTCGAACACCGGGGAGCTGTTTTTT. Translation gives CASSPVTSNTGELFF.

The sample holds a few counts of this clone. The V gene is TRBV5-1, the J gene TRBJ1-4; D remains unclear. This CDR3 has 15 amino acids. Germline V gene lookup returns CDR1 SGHRS and CDR2 YFSETQ. Trimming removed 0 bases from V and 5 bases from J, with 11 bases in between. CDR3 in DNA: TGCGCCAGCAGCTTGGAGCCGGCGGGAAATGAAAAACTGTTTTTT. This gives the protein CASSLEPAGNEKLFF.

This chain connects TRBV20-1 to TRBJ1-1; possible D gene TRBD1, 5 bases. CDR3 length equals 11 residues. V lost 5 bases to trimming and J lost 8 bases, with 12 bases between them. The germline gives CDR1 DFQATT, CDR2 SNEGSKA (reference sequence). This CDR3 is CSADGTVEAFF. The DNA of the CDR3 is TGCAGTGCTGATGGGACCGTCGAAGCTTTCTTT.

This chain joins TRBV24-1 and TRBJ2-5, with 9 bases that match TRBD1. V was clipped by 4 bases and J by 5 bases; unmatched bases: 7. Germline lookup yields CDR1 KGHDR and CDR2 SFDVKD. This CDR3 comprises 15 residues. In nucleotides, the CDR3 is TGTGCCACCAGTGACGGCGGGACAGGGTGGGAGACCCAGTACTTC. Translation gives CATSDGGTGWETQYF.

The genes are TRBV10-2 and TRBJ2-7; D possibly matches TRBD1 or TRBD2 (5 bases each). CDR1 and CDR2 (germline): WSHSY, SAAADI. CDR3 length: 11 amino acids. The CDR3 sequence is CVTAVGVEQYF. Here the CDR3 DNA reads TGCGTCACAGCAGTGGGGGTCGAGCAGTACTTC.

The chain uses TRBV11-3 and TRBJ1-1; D is uncertain. The V end was cut by 0 bases, the J end by 4 bases, with 9 bases between. The germline V gene encodes CDR1 SGHNT and CDR2 YENEEA. CDR3 length: 14 amino acids. The DNA for the CDR3 is TGTGCCAGCAGCTTAGATGCGTCCGGCACTGAAGCTTTCTTT. Encoded protein: CASSLDASGTEAFF.

V and J are TRBV5-1 and TRBJ1-2; D ambiguous. Germline CDR1 is SGHRS and CDR2 is YFSETQ. Trimming pared 4 bases from V and 0 bases from J, leaving 10 bases between. The CDR3 spans 14 residues. The CDR3 DNA is TGCGCCAGCAGCCTGGACGCCTCTAACTATGGCTACACCTTC. This translates into CASSLDASNYGYTF.

The chain uses TRBV6-2 or TRBV6-3 and TRBJ2-6, with D tentatively TRBD1 or TRBD2 (5 bases each). CDR3 length: 17 amino acids. V shed 2 bases and J shed 8 bases, with 19 bases lying between them. CDR1 and CDR2 from the germline V gene are MNHEY and SVGEGT. CDR3 region: CASSYPLWREGSNVLTF. As DNA, the CDR3 is TGTGCCAGCAGTTACCCCTTGTGGAGAGAGGGGTCCAACGTCCTGACTTTC.

The chain combines TRBV12-3 or TRBV12-4 with TRBJ1-2, with D unclear. Trimming shortened V by 3 bases and J by 4 bases, and 9 bases separated the two germline ends. CDR3 length equals 13 residues. The DNA of the CDR3 is TGTGCCAGCAGTTTGGGGAGTTCCTATGGCTACACCTTC. Translated, it gives CASSLGSSYGYTF.

Only one count was recorded for this clone. The rearrangement links TRBV28 to TRBJ2-5, with 8 bases identical to TRBD1. The germline gives CDR1 MDHEN, CDR2 SYDVKM. This CDR3 comprises 17 residues. J was trimmed by 2 bases and V by 4 bases; bases with no gene match: 12. The CDR3 DNA reads as TGTGCCAGCAGTTGCCGCCCCCAGGGGACAGGTCAAGAGACCCAGTACTTC. The encoded protein is CASSCRPQGTGQETQYF.

The CDR3 region is CASSLPLAGSGNEQFF. The DNA of the CDR3 is TGCGCCAGCAGCTTACCCTTAGCGGGTTCGGGGAATGAGCAGTTCTTC. The chain couples TRBV5-1 to TRBJ2-1; 7 bases are a match to TRBD2. Germline V gene sequence: CDR1 SGHRS, CDR2 YFSETQ. V dropped 2 bases and J dropped 7; count of bases not matched to a gene: 12. The CDR3 is made up of 16 amino acids. The whole variable domain, remainder taken from reference TRBV5-1 and TRBJ2-1, is KAGVTQTPRYLIKTRGQQVTLSCSPISGHRSVSWYQQTPGQGLQFLFEYFSETQRNKGNFPGRFSGRQFSNSRSEMNVSTLELGDSALYLCASSLPLAGSGNEQFFGPGTRLTVL.

This chain uses TRBV28 with TRBJ1-5; D remains unclear. V was pared by 4 bases and J by 5 bases, with 9 bases between. Germline values: CDR1 MDHEN, CDR2 SYDVKM. The CDR3 has 13 amino acids. The CDR3 coding sequence is TGTGCCAGCAGTTACGGGCTGGATCAGCCCCAGCATTTT. This gives the protein CASSYGLDQPQHF.

The gene calls are TRBV7-2 and TRBJ1-5, with TRBD1 matching over 9 bases. CDR1 SGHTA and CDR2 FQGNSA come from the germline V gene. J gave up 3 bases and V 1 base, and 4 bases lay outside the gene matches. This CDR3 region has 16 residues. CDR3 in amino acids: CASSLVGTGFNQPQHF. In nucleotides, the CDR3 is TGTGCCAGCAGCTTAGTGGGGACAGGGTTCAATCAGCCCCAGCATTTT.

The CDR3 DNA reads TGCAGCGTTGAAGGGTCAGCGGGGAGCCAAGAGACCCAGTACTTC. Amino acids: CSVEGSAGSQETQYF. V is TRBV29-1 and J is TRBJ2-5, with 7 nucleotides matching TRBD2. The CDR3 is made up of 15 amino acids. Trimming took 1 base from V and 1 from J; bases not matched to a gene: 6. Looked up from germline, CDR1 is SQVTM and CDR2 is ANQGSEA. Looking up the rest from reference TRBV29-1 and TRBJ2-5 gives the full variable domain: SAVISQKPSRDICQRGTSLTIQCQVDSQVTMMFWYRQQPGQSLTLIATANQGSEATYESGFVIDKFPISRPNLTFSTLTVSNMSPEDSSIYLCSVEGSAGSQETQYFGPGTRLLVL.

V and J are TRBV3-1 (or the pseudogene TRBV3-2) and TRBJ2-3; either TRBD1 or TRBD2 may fit D (5 bases each). Trimming removed 2 bases from V and 5 bases from J, with 11 bases in between. This CDR3 has 14 residues. In germline, CDR1 is LGHDT, CDR2 YNNKEL (reference sequence). The CDR3 region has the DNA TGTGCCAGCAGCCAACGGGACGGTAAAGATACGCAGTATTTT. It yields the protein CASSQRDGKDTQYF.

V is TRBV7-2 and J is TRBJ1-1, with no clear D. Trimming cost V 5 bases and J 3 bases, with 13 bases left between them. Germline CDR1 and CDR2: SGHTA and FQGNSA. This CDR3 has 14 amino acids. CDR3 DNA: TGTGCCAGCAGCCAAGGGTGGGGATACACTGAAGCTTTCTTT. As protein: CASSQGWGYTEAFF.

V and J are TRBV11-2 and TRBJ1-1; D unclear. CDR1 and CDR2 (germline): SGHAT, FQNNGV. The germline V and J ends were trimmed by 3 bases and 11 bases, with 13 bases remaining between them. The CDR3 has 12 amino acids. CDR3 bases: TGTGCCAGCAGCTTGGTCGGTAATGATGCTTTCTTT. It specifies CASSLVGNDAFF.